The 24 T cell receptor beta chains presented below share a single source sample, sequenced in a study of T cell responses to AZD1222 COVID-19 vaccine. The protocol was immunoSEQ multiplex PCR, while the TCRdb copy is restricted to in-frame clones and leaves out a portion. Among 120,000 to 150,000 clones, 89% were seen once, and the ten largest hold over 3.5%. The sample consisted of peripheral blood, taken on day 0 of AZD1222 vaccination. The receptor source for this set is an adult in good health.

The V and J genes are TRBV2 and TRBJ1-5, with a weak D call TRBD1 (6 bases). Germline V gene lookup returns CDR1 SNHLY and CDR2 FYNNEI. Trimming took 11 bases from V and 3 from J, leaving 14 bases between them. CDR3 length: 13 residues. The CDR3 reads CAATGLPNQPQHF. CDR3 sequence (DNA): TGTGCCGCAACAGGGCTCCCCAATCAGCCCCAGCATTTT.

The V and J genes are TRBV6-2 or TRBV6-3 and TRBJ1-5; D may be TRBD1 (6 bases). V lost 6 bases, J lost 6 bases, and 27 bases lay in between. The CDR3 consists of 18 residues. CDR1 and CDR2 from the germline V gene are MNHEY and SVGEGT. The CDR3, as DNA: TGTGCCAGCAGCCCTTGGGGGCCGGGAGGGAGTGACGGTCAGCCCCAGCATTTT. It encodes CASSPWGPGGSDGQPQHF.

This clone was seen a handful of times. The chain couples TRBV19 to TRBJ1-2; D remains ambiguous. The germline V gene encodes CDR1 LNHDA and CDR2 SQIVND (reference sequence). CDR3 length equals 13 residues. With 3 bases removed from V and 2 bases from J, the gap between germline ends came to 7 bases. The CDR3 DNA follows: TGTGCCAGTAGTATTGTAGGGAACTATGGCTACACCTTC. This sequence encodes CASSIVGNYGYTF.

Worth noting for this clone: Relative to the germline gene, one junction end is altered; a read error may explain this. The V and J genes are TRBV10-3 and TRBJ2-7, with 7 bases matching TRBD1. This CDR3 spans 12 amino acids. Germline CDR1 ENHRY, CDR2 SYGVKD. The DNA of the CDR3 is TGTGCCATCAGAGAAGTGGGACAGCCCCTACACTTC. It yields the protein CAIREVGQPLHF.

The count of this clone is one. The chain recombines TRBV4-1 with TRBJ2-5; D might be TRBD1 or TRBD2, each matching 7 bases. CDR1 and CDR2 (germline): MGHRA, YSYEKL. V lost 0 bases, J lost 5 bases, and 13 bases lay in between. There are 15 residues in the CDR3. CDR3 DNA: TGCGCCAGCAGCCAAGATCCAGGGGGGGAGGAGACCCAGTACTTC. Amino acids: CASSQDPGGEETQYF.

For the CDR3, the DNA is TGTGCCAGCAGCTTAGATCACAATGAGCAGTTCTTC. This gives the protein CASSLDHNEQFF. This rearrangement joins TRBV11-2 to TRBJ2-1, with D uncertain. The CDR3 runs to 12 residues. Germline assignment: CDR1 SGHAT and CDR2 FQNNGV. V was cut by 0 bases and J by 5 bases, with 2 bases left in between.

This chain joins TRBV5-1 and TRBJ2-1; D remains ambiguous. Germline CDR1 is SGHRS and CDR2 is YFSETQ. V lost 4 bases and J 0 bases, leaving 11 bases between the germline ends. The CDR3 has 15 residues. This CDR3 reads CASSLEIGSYNEQFF. In DNA, the CDR3 is TGCGCCAGCAGCCTAGAAATCGGCTCCTACAATGAGCAGTTCTTC.

This chain links TRBV19 with TRBJ1-2; D uncertain. The CDR3 is 13 residues long. Looked up from germline, CDR1 is LNHDA and CDR2 is SQIVND (reference sequence). V dropped 8 bases and J dropped 4 bases, with 14 bases sitting between them. The DNA of the CDR3 is TGTGCCAGTGCCGCGTGGGGAAGCTATGGCTACACCTTC. Translated: CASAAWGSYGYTF.

The chain uses TRBV28 and TRBJ1-5; no clear D gene. Germline loops: CDR1 MDHEN, CDR2 SYDVKM. The CDR3 sequence is 14 residues long. Trimming shortened V by 3 bases and J by 7 bases, and 13 bases separated the two germline ends. Here the CDR3 reads CASSFFRLGQPQHF. CDR3 nucleotides: TGTGCCAGCAGTTTCTTCAGGCTCGGACAGCCCCAGCATTTT. Based on the CDR3 plus reference TRBV28 and TRBJ1-5, the full variable domain is DVKVTQSSRYLVKRTGEKVFLECVQDMDHENMFWYRQDPGLGLRLIYFSYDVKMKEKGDIPEGYSVSREKKERFSLILESASTNQTSMYLCASSFFRLGQPQHFGDGTRLSIL.

The chain has TRBV5-1 and TRBJ2-7; 9 bases are shared with TRBD1. CDR1 and CDR2 (germline): SGHRS, YFSETQ. This CDR3 comprises 15 residues. With V trimmed by 7 bases and J by 2 bases, 10 bases remained unmatched. CDR3 coding DNA: TGCGCCAGCCGCGGCTACAGGGGGCAAACCTACGAGCAGTACTTC. Protein: CASRGYRGQTYEQYF.

The chain is built from TRBV27 and TRBJ1-5; TRBD1 matches at 8 bases. V lost 1 base, J lost 3 bases, and 5 bases stayed unmatched. The CDR3 contains 16 residues. The germline CDR1 and CDR2 sequences are MNHEY and SMNVEV (reference sequence). The CDR3: CASSLWGQDANQPQHF. CDR3 DNA sequence: TGTGCCAGCAGTTTATGGGGACAGGACGCCAATCAGCCCCAGCATTTT.

The rearrangement joins TRBV27 to TRBJ1-2; 7 bases map to TRBD1. Germline V lookup: CDR1 MNHEY, CDR2 SMNVEV (reference sequence). This CDR3 has 11 amino acids. Trimming at V came to 9 bases and at J to 4 bases, leaving 2 bases not matched to a gene. The CDR3 sequence is CARKGAYGYTF. The CDR3 DNA reads TGTGCCAGGAAGGGGGCCTATGGCTACACCTTC.

This CDR3 reads CASSLWTTTSSNQPQHF. The CDR3 nucleotides are TGTGCCAGCAGTCTTTGGACCACTACCTCTAGCAATCAGCCCCAGCATTTT. V usage is TRBV28 and J usage is TRBJ1-5; D ambiguous. This CDR3 is built from 17 residues. Per the germline V gene, CDR1 is MDHEN and CDR2 is SYDVKM. Trimming pared 5 bases from V and 0 bases from J, leaving 17 bases between.

This sequence joins TRBV28 and TRBJ1-1; 7 bases are shared with TRBD1. Per germline, CDR1 MDHEN and CDR2 SYDVKM. The CDR3 loop spans 15 amino acids. Germline trimming cut 6 bases from V and 0 bases from J; bases unmatched to any gene: 7. The CDR3 is CASSPSRGVNTEAFF. CDR3 nucleotides: TGTGCCAGCAGCCCTTCCAGGGGGGTGAACACTGAAGCTTTCTTT.

This clone was detected once. This chain links TRBV15 with TRBJ1-2; no definite D call. Germline CDR1 is LNHNV and CDR2 is YYDKDF (reference sequence). The CDR3 extends over 17 amino acids. The V end was cut by 2 bases, the J end by 7 bases, with 23 bases between. CDR3 nucleotides: TGTGCCACCAGCAGACCATCCTTAACAGCGGCTCAATTTGGCTACACCTTC. Amino acids: CATSRPSLTAAQFGYTF. Variable domain in full (rest from reference TRBV15 and TRBJ1-2): DAMVIQNPRYQVTQFGKPVTLSCSQTLNHNVMYWYQQKSSQAPKLLFHYYDKDFNNEADTPDNFQSRRPNTSFCFLDIRSPGLGDTAMYLCATSRPSLTAAQFGYTFGSGTRLTVV.

V is TRBV6-5 and J is TRBJ2-3, with D perhaps TRBD1 or TRBD2 (5 bases each). Deletions cut 4 bases from V and 6 bases from J, with 8 bases between. The germline V gene encodes CDR1 MNHEY and CDR2 SVGAGI. The CDR3 totals 12 residues. The CDR3, as DNA: TGTGCCAGCAGTTCGGGACCCGATACGCAGTATTTT. The encoded protein is CASSSGPDTQYF.

The chain has TRBV7-9 and TRBJ1-1; D remains ambiguous. The CDR3 covers 15 residues. Trimming shortened V by 3 bases and J by 1 base, and 12 bases separated the two germline ends. The germline CDR1 and CDR2 sequences are SEHNR and FQNEAQ (reference sequence). The CDR3 nucleotides are TGTGCCAGCAGCTTCCATGAGGGAACGAACACTGAAGCTTTCTTT. As protein: CASSFHEGTNTEAFF.

The rearrangement joins TRBV5-8 to TRBJ1-1; D not resolved. The CDR3 covers 14 residues. Per germline, CDR1 SGHTS and CDR2 YDEGEE. The germline V and J ends were trimmed by 6 bases and 0 bases, with 12 bases remaining between them. The CDR3 reads CASTQDGLNTEAFF. The CDR3 DNA sequence: TGTGCCAGCACCCAGGACGGGTTGAACACTGAAGCTTTCTTT.

The V and J genes are TRBV19 and TRBJ1-5, with unresolved D. V gave up 8 bases and J gave up 1 base, with 9 bases separating them. The CDR3 length is 13 residues. Germline V CDR1 and CDR2: LNHDA, SQIVND (reference sequence). CDR3 region: CASSPASNQPQHF. The CDR3 DNA reads as TGTGCCAGTTCTCCAGCAAGCAATCAGCCCCAGCATTTT. The full variable domain, with the rest looked up from reference TRBV19 and TRBJ1-5, is DGGITQSPKYLFRKEGQNVTLSCEQNLNHDAMYWYRQDPGQGLRLIYYSQIVNDFQKGDIAEGYSVSREKKESFPLTVTSAQKNPTAFYLCASSPASNQPQHFGDGTRLSIL.

The V call is TRBV5-8, the J call TRBJ1-1; perhaps TRBD1 as D (5 bases). In germline, CDR1 is SGHTS, CDR2 YDEGEE. V lost 4 bases and J 2 bases, leaving 18 bases between the germline ends. This CDR3 region has 16 residues. The CDR3 is CASSHSITGTNTEAFF. The CDR3 DNA sequence: TGTGCCAGCAGCCACTCCATCACAGGTACCAACACTGAAGCTTTCTTT.

The CDR3 here is CASSVAGSYNEQFF. The CDR3 nucleotides are TGTGCCAGCAGCGTAGCGGGATCCTACAATGAGCAGTTCTTC. This chain uses TRBV9 with TRBJ2-1; maybe TRBD2 (5 bases). Looked up from germline, CDR1 is SGDLS and CDR2 is YYNGEE. This CDR3 is built from 14 residues. V was pared by 0 bases and J by 1 base, with 5 bases between.

This clone was seen only once. V usage is TRBV7-9 and J usage is TRBJ1-3; the D is unclear. Trimming stripped 2 bases from V and 3 bases from J, with 11 bases between. CDR1 and CDR2 from the germline V gene are SEHNR and FQNEAQ (reference sequence). This CDR3 has 15 residues. CDR3 sequence reads: CASSLHPTRGNTIYF. The CDR3 DNA follows: TGTGCCAGCAGCTTACACCCGACGCGTGGAAACACCATATATTTT. Drawing the rest from reference TRBV7-9 and TRBJ1-3, the complete variable domain is DTGVSQNPRHKITKRGQNVTFRCDPISEHNRLYWYRQTLGQGPEFLTYFQNEAQLEKSRLLSDRFSAERPKGSFSTLEIQRTEQGDSAMYLCASSLHPTRGNTIYFGEGSWLTVV.

The J gene is TRBJ1-2, the V gene TRBV6-2 or TRBV6-3; TRBD1 might be the D (5 bases). In germline, CDR1 is MNHEY, CDR2 SVGEGT. V lost 0 bases to trimming and J lost 4 bases, with 9 bases between them. This CDR3 has 14 residues. CDR3 residues: CASSYSGGIYGYTF. CDR3 bases: TGTGCCAGCAGTTACTCCGGGGGGATCTATGGCTACACCTTC.

This clone was detected once. The CDR3 here is CASSFYEKASYNEQFF. Written as DNA, the CDR3 is TGTGCCAGCAGCTTTTACGAAAAGGCGTCCTACAATGAGCAGTTCTTC. The rearrangement joins TRBV11-3 to TRBJ2-1; no definite D call. The CDR3 is 16 amino acids. Germline V CDR1 and CDR2: SGHNT, YENEEA. The germline V and J ends were trimmed by 3 bases and 1 base, with 13 bases remaining between them.